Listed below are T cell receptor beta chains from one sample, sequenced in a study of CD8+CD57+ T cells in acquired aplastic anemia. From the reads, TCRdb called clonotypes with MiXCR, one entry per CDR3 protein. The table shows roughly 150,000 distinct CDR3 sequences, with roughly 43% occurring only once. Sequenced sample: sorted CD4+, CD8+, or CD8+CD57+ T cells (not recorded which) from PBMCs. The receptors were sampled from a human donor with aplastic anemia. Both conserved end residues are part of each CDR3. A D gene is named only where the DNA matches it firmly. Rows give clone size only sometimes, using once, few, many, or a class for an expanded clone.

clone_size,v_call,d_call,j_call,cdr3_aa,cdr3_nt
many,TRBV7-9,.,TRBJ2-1,CASSLEGGGRLVF,TGTGCCAGCAGCTTAGAAGGCGGTGGGAGATTGGTCTTC
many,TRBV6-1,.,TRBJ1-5,CASSFRGDQPQHF,TGTGCCAGCAGCTTCAGGGGAGATCAGCCCCAGCATTTT
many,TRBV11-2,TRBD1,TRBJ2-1,CASSWGTVSYNEQFF,TGTGCCAGCAGCTGGGGGACAGTCTCCTACAATGAGCAGTTCTTC
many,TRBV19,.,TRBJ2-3,CASSYTVTDTQYF,TGTGCCAGTAGTTACACAGTAACAGATACGCAGTATTTT
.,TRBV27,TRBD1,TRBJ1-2,CASSLTGANYGYTF,TGTGCCAGCAGTTTAACAGGGGCTAACTATGGCTACACCTTC
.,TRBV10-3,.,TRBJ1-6,CAISERQGDSPLHF,TGTGCCATCAGTGAGAGGCAGGGCGATTCGCCCCTCCACTTT
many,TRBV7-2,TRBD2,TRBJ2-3,CASSSTSGRASDTQYF,TGTGCCAGCAGCTCTACTAGCGGGAGGGCGTCTGATACGCAGTATTTT
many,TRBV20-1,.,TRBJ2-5,CSASDRQETQYF,TGCAGTGCTAGTGACAGGCAAGAGACCCAGTACTTC
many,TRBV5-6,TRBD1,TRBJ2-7,CASSLGVRGSGEQYF,TGTGCCAGCAGCTTGGGGGTCAGGGGGAGTGGCGAGCAGTACTTC
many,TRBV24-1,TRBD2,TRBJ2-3,CATSDPQPPLAGVATDTQYF,TGTGCCACCAGTGACCCGCAACCCCCTCTAGCGGGAGTCGCCACAGATACGCAGTATTTT
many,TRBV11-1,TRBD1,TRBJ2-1,CASRDGTVEQFF,TGTGCCAGCAGAGACGGGACAGTCGAGCAGTTCTTC
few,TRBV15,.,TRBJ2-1,CATSLDREGIREQFF,TGTGCCACCAGCTTGGACAGGGAGGGAATTAGGGAGCAGTTCTTC
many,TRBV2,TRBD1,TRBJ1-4,CASSWDSEKLFF,TGTGCCAGCAGCTGGGACAGCGAAAAACTGTTTTTT
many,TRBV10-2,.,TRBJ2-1,CASSNTLNSYNEQFF,TGCGCCAGCAGTAACACCCTGAACTCGTACAATGAGCAGTTCTTC
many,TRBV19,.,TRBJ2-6,CASSVPAGYSGANVLTF,TGTGCCAGTAGTGTCCCCGCGGGTTACTCTGGGGCCAACGTCCTGACTTTC
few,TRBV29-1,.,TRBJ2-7,CSDRKRAYEQYF,TGCAGCGACCGGAAGAGGGCCTACGAGCAGTACTTC
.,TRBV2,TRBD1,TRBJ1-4,CASSFVRGQKLFF,TGTGCCAGCAGCTTCGTTAGGGGGCAAAAACTGTTTTTT
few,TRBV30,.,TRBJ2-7,CAWAPLMGSHYEQYF,TGTGCCTGGGCCCCGTTGATGGGGTCCCACTACGAGCAGTACTTC
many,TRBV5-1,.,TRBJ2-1,CASSLDWQINNEQFF,TGCGCCAGCAGCTTGGACTGGCAAATAAACAATGAGCAGTTCTTC
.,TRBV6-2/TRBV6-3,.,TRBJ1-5,CASSSGQYSNQPQHF,TGTGCCAGCAGTTCGGGTCAATATAGCAATCAGCCCCAGCATTTT
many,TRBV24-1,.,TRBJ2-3,CATSDSGTDTQYF,TGTGCCACCAGTGATTCGGGCACAGATACGCAGTATTTT
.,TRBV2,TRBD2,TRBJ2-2,CASKSGTAGELFF,TGTGCCAGCAAAAGCGGGACGGCCGGGGAGCTGTTTTTT
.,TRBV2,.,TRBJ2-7,CASSPGPYGQYF,TGTGCCAGCAGTCCCGGGCCATACGGGCAGTACTTC
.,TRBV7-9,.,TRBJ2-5,CASSPLGLGETQYF,TGTGCCAGCAGCCCCCTGGGCCTTGGAGAGACCCAGTACTTC
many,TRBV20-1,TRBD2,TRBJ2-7,CSAIQSGLAGVNEQYF,TGCAGTGCCATACAGTCCGGACTAGCGGGAGTGAACGAGCAGTACTTC
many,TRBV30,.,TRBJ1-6,CAWRSAINSPLHF,TGTGCCTGGAGAAGTGCGATTAATTCACCCCTCCACTTT
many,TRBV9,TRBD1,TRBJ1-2,CASSAATGGNYGYTF,TGTGCCAGCAGCGCGGCGACAGGGGGTAACTATGGCTACACCTTC
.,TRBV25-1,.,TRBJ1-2,CASSHSGGGYTF,TGTGCCAGCAGCCACTCCGGTGGTGGCTACACCTTC
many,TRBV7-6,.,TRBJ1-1,CASSLFIGENTEAFF,TGTGCCAGCAGCTTATTTATAGGGGAGAACACTGAAGCTTTCTTT
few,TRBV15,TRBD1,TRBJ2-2,CATQGTTGELFF,TGTGCCACACAGGGGACCACCGGGGAGCTGTTTTTT
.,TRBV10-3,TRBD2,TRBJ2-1,CAIRDSGTSGSYNEQFF,TGTGCCATCAGGGACTCCGGGACTAGCGGGTCCTACAATGAGCAGTTCTTC
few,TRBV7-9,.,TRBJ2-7,CASSLRFEQYF,TGTGCCAGCAGCTTACGCTTCGAGCAGTACTTC
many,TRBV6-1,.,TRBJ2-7,CASSRQVSSYEQYF,TGTGCCAGCAGTCGACAGGTCAGCTCCTACGAGCAGTACTTC
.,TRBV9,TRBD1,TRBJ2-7,CASSSWGQEVEQYF,TGTGCCAGCAGCTCATGGGGACAGGAAGTAGAGCAGTACTTC
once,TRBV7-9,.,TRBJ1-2,CASTSPGFGGGYTF,TGTGCCAGCACCTCACCCGGTTTCGGCGGTGGCTACACCTTC
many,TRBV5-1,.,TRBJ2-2,CASSLALMNTGELFF,TGCGCCAGCAGCTTGGCCCTTATGAACACCGGGGAGCTGTTTTTT